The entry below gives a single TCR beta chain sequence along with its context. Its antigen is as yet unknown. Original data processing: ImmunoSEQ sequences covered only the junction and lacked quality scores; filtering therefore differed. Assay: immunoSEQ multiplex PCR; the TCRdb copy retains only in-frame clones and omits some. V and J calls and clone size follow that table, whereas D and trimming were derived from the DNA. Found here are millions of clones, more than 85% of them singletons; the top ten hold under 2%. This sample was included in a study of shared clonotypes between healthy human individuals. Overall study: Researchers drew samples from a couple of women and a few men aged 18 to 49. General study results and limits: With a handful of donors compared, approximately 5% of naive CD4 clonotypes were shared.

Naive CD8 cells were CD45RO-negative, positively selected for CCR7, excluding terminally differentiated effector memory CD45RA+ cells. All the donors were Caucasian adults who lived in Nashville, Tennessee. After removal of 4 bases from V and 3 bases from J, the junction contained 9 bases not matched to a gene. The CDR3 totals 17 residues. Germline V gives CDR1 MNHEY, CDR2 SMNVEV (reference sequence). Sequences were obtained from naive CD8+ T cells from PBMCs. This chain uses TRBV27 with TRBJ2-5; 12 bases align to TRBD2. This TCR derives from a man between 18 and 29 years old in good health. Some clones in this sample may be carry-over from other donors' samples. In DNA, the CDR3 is TGTGCCAGCAGTTCCGAGAGGACTAGCGGGAAAGAAGAGACCCAGTACTTC. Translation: CASSSERTSGKEETQYF.